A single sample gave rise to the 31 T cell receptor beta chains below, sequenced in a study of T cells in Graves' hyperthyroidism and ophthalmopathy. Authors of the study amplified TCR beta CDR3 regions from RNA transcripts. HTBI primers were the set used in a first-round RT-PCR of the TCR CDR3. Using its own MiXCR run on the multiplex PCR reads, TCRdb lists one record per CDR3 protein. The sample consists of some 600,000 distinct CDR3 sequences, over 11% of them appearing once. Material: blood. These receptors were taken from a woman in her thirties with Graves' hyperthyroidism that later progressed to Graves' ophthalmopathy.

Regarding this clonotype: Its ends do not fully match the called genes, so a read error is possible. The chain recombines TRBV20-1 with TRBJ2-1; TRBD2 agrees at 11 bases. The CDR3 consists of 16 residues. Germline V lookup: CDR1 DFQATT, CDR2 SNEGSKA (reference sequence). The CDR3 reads CSAQVMTSGTYNEKFF. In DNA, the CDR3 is TGCAGTGCCCAAGTTATGACTAGCGGGACCTACAATGAGAAGTTCTTC.

The CDR3 protein is CASSQEQGDHEQYV. In DNA, the CDR3 is TGTGCCAGCAGCCAAGAACAGGGGGACCACGAGCAGTACGTC. The V call is TRBV14, the J call TRBJ2-7; 8 nucleotides align to TRBD1. This CDR3 region has 14 residues. Germline loops: CDR1 SGHDN, CDR2 FVKESK. Trimming took 0 bases from V and 5 from J; bases not matched to a gene: 3.

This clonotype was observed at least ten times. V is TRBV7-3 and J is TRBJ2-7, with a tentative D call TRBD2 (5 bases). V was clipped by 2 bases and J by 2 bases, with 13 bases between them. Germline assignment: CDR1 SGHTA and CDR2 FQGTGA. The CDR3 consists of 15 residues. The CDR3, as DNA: TGTGCCAGCAGCTTATCGGGCGGGCTACCCTACGAGCAGTACTTC. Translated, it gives CASSLSGGLPYEQYF.

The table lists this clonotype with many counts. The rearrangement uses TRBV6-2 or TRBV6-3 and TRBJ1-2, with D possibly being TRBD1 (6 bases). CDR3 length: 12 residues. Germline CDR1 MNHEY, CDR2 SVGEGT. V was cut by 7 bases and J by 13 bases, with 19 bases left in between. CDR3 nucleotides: TGTGCCAGCACCGCCCAGGGGATAGGGACCACCTTC. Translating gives CASTAQGIGTTF.

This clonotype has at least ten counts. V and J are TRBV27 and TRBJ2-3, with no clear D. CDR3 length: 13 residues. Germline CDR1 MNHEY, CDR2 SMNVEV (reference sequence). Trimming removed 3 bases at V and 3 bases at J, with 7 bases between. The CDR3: CASSFRRTDTQYF. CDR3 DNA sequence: TGTGCCAGCAGTTTTCGGAGAACAGATACGCAGTATTTT.

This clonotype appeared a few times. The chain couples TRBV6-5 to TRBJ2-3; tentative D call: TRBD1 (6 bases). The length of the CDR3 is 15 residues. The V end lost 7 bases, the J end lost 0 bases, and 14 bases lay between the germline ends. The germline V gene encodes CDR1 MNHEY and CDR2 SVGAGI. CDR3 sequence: CASMGAAASTDTQYF. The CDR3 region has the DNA TGTGCCAGCATGGGGGCGGCAGCTAGCACAGATACGCAGTATTTT.

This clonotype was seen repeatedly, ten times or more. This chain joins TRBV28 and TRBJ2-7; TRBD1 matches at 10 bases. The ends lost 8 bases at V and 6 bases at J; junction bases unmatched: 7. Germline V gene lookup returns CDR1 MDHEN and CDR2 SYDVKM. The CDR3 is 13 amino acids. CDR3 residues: CASARQGAFEQYF. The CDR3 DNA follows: TGTGCCAGCGCCAGACAGGGGGCCTTCGAGCAGTACTTC.

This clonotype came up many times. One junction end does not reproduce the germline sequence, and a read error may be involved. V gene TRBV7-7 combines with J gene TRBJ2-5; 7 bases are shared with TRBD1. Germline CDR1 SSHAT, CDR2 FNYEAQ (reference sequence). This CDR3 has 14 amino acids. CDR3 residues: CASSLGGSAETQYF. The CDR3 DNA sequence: TGTGCTAGCAGCCTAGGGGGCTCGGCAGAGACCCAGTACTTC.

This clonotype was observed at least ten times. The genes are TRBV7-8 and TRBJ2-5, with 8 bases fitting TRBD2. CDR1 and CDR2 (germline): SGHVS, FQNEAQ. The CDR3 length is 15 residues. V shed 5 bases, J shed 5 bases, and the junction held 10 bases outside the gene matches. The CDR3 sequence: CASSHTGGPGETQYF. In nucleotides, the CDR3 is TGTGCCAGCAGCCATACGGGAGGGCCGGGGGAGACCCAGTACTTC.

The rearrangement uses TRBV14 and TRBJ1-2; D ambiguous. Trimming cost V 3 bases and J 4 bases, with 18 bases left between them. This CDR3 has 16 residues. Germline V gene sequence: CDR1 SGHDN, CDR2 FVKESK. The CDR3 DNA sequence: TGTGCCAGCAGCCACCGGATAGGCCCCCTAGCCTATGGCTACACCTTC. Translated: CASSHRIGPLAYGYTF.

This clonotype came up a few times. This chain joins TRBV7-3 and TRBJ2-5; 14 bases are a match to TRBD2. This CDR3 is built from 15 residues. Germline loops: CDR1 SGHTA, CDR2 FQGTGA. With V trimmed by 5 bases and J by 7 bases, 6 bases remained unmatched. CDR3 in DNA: TGTGCCAGCAGCAGACTAGCGGGAGGGGCCGCGACCCAGTACTTC. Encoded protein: CASSRLAGGAATQYF. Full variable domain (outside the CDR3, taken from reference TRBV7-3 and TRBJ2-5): GAGVSQTPSNKVTEKGKYVELRCDPISGHTALYWYRQSLGQGPEFLIYFQGTGAADDSGLPNDRFFAVRPEGSVSTLKIQRTERGDSAVYLCASSRLAGGAATQYFGPGTRLLVL.

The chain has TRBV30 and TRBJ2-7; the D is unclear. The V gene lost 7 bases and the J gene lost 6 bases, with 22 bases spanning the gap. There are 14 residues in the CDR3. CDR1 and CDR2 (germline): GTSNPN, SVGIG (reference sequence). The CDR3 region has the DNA TGTGCCTATAAAAAAGACACTTTTTGGGGCGAGCAGTACTTC. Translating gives CAYKKDTFWGEQYF.

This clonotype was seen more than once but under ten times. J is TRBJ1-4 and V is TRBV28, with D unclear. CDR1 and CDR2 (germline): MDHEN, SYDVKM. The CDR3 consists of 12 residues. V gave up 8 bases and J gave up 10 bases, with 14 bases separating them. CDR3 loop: CASAPPSRKLFF. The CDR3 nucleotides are TGTGCCAGCGCCCCCCCCTCTCGAAAACTGTTTTTT. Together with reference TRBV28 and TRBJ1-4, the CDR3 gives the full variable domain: DVKVTQSSRYLVKRTGEKVFLECVQDMDHENMFWYRQDPGLGLRLIYFSYDVKMKEKGDIPEGYSVSREKKERFSLILESASTNQTSMYLCASAPPSRKLFFGSGTQLSVL.

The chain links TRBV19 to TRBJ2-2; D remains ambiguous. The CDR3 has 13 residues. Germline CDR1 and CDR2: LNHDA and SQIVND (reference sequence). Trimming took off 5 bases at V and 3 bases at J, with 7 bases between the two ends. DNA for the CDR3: TGTGCCAGTAGTTTCGGGTACACCGGGGAGCTGTTTTTT. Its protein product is CASSFGYTGELFF.

For the CDR3, the DNA is TGTGCCAGCAGTGGGACGTGGGTGGGGAGCAATGAGCAGTTCTTC. Encoded protein: CASSGTWVGSNEQFF. V gene TRBV2 combines with J gene TRBJ2-1, with D perhaps matching TRBD2 (5 bases). V was shortened by 4 bases and J by 6 bases, with 16 bases between the two germline ends. CDR3 length: 15 residues. From germline, CDR1 is SNHLY and CDR2 FYNNEI.

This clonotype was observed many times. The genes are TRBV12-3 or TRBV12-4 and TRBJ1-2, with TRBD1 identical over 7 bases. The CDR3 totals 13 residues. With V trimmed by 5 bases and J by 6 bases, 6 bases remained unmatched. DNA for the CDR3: TGTGCCAGCAGTCCCCGGGACAGCGATGGCTACACCTTC. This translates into CASSPRDSDGYTF.

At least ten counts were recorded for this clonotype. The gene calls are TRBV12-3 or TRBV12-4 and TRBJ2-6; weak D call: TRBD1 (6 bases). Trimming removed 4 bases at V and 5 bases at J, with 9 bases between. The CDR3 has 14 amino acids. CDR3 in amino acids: CASSSQGRANVLTF. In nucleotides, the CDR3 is TGTGCCAGCAGTTCTCAGGGGAGGGCCAACGTCCTGACTTTC.

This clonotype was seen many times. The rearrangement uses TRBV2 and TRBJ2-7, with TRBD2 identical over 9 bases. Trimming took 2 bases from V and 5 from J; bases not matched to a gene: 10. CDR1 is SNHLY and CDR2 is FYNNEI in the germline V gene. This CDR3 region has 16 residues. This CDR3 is CASSERGLAGFDEQYF. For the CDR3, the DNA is TGTGCCAGCAGTGAAAGAGGGCTAGCGGGATTCGACGAGCAGTACTTC.

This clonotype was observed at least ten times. DNA for the CDR3: TGTGCCATCAGTGAAGGAGCAGGCGCCTCCTACGAGCAGTACTTC. It encodes CAISEGAGASYEQYF. The chain links TRBV10-3 to TRBJ2-7, with D unclear. V lost 3 bases, J lost 0 bases, and 12 bases lay in between. This CDR3 has 15 amino acids. From germline, CDR1 is ENHRY and CDR2 SYGVKD.

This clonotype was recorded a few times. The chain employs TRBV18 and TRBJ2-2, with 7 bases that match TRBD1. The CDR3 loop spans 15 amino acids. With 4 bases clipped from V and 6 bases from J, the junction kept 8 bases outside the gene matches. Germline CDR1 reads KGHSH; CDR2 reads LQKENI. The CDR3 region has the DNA TGTGCCAGCTCACTGACAGGGAATAACGCCGGGGAGCTGTTTTTT. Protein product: CASSLTGNNAGELFF. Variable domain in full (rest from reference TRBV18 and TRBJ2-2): NAGVMQNPRHLVRRRGQEARLRCSPMKGHSHVYWYRQLPEEGLKFMVYLQKENIIDESGMPKERFSAEFPKEGPSILRIQQVVRGDSAAYFCASSLTGNNAGELFFGEGSRLTVL.

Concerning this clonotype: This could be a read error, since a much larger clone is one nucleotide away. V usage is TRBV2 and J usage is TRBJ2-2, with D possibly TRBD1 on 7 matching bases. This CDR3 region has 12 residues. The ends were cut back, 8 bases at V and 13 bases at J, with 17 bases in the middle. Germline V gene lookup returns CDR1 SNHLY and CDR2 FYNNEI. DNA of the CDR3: TGTGCCAGCCGACAGGGAGGAAGGGGGCTGTTTTTT. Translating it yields CASRQGGRGLFF.

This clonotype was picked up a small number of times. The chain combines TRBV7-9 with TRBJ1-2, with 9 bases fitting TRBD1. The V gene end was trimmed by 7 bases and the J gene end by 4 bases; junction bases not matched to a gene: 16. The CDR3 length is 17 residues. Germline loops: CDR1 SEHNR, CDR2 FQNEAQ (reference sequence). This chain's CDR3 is CASIFETGTGNIYGYTF. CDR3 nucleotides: TGTGCCAGCATCTTCGAAACCGGGACAGGGAACATCTATGGCTACACCTTC.

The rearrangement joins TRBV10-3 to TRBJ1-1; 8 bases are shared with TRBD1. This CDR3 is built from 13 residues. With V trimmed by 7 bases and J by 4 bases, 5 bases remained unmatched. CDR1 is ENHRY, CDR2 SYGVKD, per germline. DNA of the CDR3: TGTGCCATCAAGACAGGGGAAAGCACTGAAGCTTTCTTT. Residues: CAIKTGESTEAFF.

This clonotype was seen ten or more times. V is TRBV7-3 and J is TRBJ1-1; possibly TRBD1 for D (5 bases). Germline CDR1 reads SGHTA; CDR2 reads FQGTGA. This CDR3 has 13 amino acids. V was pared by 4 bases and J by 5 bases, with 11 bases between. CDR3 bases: TGTGCCAGCAGCTCGGGTGAGGGGACTGAAGCTTTCTTT. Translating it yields CASSSGEGTEAFF.

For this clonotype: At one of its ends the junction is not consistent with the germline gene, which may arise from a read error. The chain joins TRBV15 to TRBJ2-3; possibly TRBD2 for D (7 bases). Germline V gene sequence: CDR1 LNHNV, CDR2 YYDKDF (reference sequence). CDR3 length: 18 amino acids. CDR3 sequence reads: CATSRVGGLGGITDTRYF. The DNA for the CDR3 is TGTGCCACCAGCAGAGTGGGGGGGCTAGGGGGAATCACAGATACGCGGTATTTT.

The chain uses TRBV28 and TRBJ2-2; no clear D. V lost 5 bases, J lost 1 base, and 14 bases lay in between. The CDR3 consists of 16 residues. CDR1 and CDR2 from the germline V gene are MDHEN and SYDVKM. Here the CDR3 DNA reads TGTGCCAGCAGTCCCGAAGGGTCCCAGAACACCGGGGAGCTGTTTTTT. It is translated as CASSPEGSQNTGELFF.

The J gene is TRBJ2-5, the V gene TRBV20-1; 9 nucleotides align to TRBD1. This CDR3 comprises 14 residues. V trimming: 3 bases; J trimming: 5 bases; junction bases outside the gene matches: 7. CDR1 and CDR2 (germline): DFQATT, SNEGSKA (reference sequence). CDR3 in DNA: TGCAGTGCTAGCTATCCTGGGACAGGGGAGACCCAGTACTTC. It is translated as CSASYPGTGETQYF.

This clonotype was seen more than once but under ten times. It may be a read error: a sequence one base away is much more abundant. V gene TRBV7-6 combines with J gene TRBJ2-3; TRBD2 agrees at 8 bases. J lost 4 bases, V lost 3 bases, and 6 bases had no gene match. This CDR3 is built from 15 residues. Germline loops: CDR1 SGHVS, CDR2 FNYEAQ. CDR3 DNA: TGTGCCAGCAGCTTGGGAGCGGGAGCTTCAGATACGCAGTATTTT. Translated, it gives CASSLGAGASDTQYF.

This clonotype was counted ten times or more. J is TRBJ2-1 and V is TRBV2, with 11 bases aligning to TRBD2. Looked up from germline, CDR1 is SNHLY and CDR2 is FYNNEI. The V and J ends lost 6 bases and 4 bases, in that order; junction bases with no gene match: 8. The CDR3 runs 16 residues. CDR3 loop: CASSYSGTSGYNEQFF. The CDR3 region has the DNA TGTGCCAGCAGCTACTCCGGGACTAGCGGATACAATGAGCAGTTCTTC.

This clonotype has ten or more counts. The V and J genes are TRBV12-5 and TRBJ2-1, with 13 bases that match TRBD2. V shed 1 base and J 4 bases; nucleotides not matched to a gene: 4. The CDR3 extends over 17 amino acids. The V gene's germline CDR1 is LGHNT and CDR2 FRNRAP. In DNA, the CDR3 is TGTGCTAGTGGTTTGGCCCGGACTAGCGGGAGTTACAATGAGCAGTTCTTC. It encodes CASGLARTSGSYNEQFF.

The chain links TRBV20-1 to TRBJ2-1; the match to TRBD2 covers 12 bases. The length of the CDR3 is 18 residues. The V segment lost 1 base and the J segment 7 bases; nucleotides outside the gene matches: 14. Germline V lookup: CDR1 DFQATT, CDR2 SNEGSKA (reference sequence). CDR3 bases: TGCAGTGCTAGAGTCGGGCTAGCGGGAGGGTTTGGGTGGAATGAGCAGTTCTTC. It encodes CSARVGLAGGFGWNEQFF.